This TCR beta chain was identified during a study of blood T cell repertoires in COVID-19. As for the study in general: Sources were T cells, B-cell-depleted T cells, or PBMCs; the material itself was cDNA or gDNA.

There are 16 residues in the CDR3. Trimming removed 4 bases from V and 3 bases from J, with 16 bases in between. Germline V gives CDR1 MGHRA, CDR2 YSYEKL. The assay was immunoSEQ multiplex PCR, and TCRdb's table has in-frame clones only and misses some. The sample lists some 320,000 clones, roughly 90% seen once, with 2% to 3% in the top ten. The rearrangement joins TRBV4-1 to TRBJ2-1, with TRBD2 as a possible D gene (7 bases). This TCR was sampled from a man in his 60s who had recovered from COVID-19. Sequencing was performed on PBMCs or T cells enriched from blood (not recorded which). CDR3 region: CASSPSGRGVYNEQFF. The CDR3 DNA is TGCGCCAGCAGCCCTAGCGGCAGGGGCGTCTACAATGAGCAGTTCTTC.